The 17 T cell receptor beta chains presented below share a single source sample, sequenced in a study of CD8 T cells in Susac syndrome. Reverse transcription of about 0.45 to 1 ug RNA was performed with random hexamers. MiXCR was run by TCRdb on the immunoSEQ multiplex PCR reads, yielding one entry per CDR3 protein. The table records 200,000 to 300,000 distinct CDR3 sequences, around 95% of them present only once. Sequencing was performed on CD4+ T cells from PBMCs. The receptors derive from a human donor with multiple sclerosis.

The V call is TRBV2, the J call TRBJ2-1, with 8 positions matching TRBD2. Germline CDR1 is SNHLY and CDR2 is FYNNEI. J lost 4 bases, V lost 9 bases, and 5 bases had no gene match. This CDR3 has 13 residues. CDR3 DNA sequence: TGTGCCAGTTCCACTAGCGGTTACAATGAGCAGTTCTTC. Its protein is CASSTSGYNEQFF.

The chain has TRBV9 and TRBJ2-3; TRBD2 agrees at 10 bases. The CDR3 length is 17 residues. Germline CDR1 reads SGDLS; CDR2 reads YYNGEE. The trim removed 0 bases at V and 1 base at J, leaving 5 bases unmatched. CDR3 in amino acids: CASSVAALAGGTDTQYF. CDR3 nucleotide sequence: TGTGCCAGCAGCGTAGCCGCCCTAGCGGGAGGCACAGATACGCAGTATTTT. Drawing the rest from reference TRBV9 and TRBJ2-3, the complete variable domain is DSGVTQTPKHLITATGQRVTLRCSPRSGDLSVYWYQQSLDQGLQFLIQYYNGEERAKGNILERFSAQQFPDLHSELNLSSLELGDSALYFCASSVAALAGGTDTQYFGPGTRLTVL.

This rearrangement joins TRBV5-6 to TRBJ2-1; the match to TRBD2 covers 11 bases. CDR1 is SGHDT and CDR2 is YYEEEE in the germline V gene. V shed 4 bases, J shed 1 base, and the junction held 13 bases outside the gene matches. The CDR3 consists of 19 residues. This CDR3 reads CASSGATSGAQVSYNEQFF. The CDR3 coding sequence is TGTGCCAGCAGCGGGGCGACTAGCGGGGCCCAAGTGTCCTACAATGAGCAGTTCTTC.

CDR3 DNA sequence: TGTGCCAGCAGCTCGGCGGGGCCGAACACTGAAGCTTTCTTT. It encodes CASSSAGPNTEAFF. This chain connects TRBV5-6 to TRBJ1-1; TRBD1 is a possible D gene (5 bases). CDR3 length: 14 amino acids. Germline loops: CDR1 SGHDT, CDR2 YYEEEE. With 3 bases removed from V and 1 base from J, the gap between germline ends came to 10 bases.

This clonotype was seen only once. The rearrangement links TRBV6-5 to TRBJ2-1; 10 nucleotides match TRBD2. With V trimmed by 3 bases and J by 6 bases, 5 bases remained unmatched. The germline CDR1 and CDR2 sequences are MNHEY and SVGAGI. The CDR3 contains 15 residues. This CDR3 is CASSYSGGTFNEQFF. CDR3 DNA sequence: TGTGCCAGCAGTTATAGCGGGGGGACATTCAATGAGCAGTTCTTC.

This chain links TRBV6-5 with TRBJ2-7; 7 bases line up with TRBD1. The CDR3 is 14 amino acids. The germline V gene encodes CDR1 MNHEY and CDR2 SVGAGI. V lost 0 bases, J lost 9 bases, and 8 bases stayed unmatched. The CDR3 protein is CASSYSEDRAVQYF. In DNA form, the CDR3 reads TGTGCCAGCAGTTACTCGGAAGACAGGGCCGTGCAGTACTTC.

CDR3 in DNA: TGTGCCAGCAGGCGTACTGGACAGCTTGAAGCTTTCTTT. Its translation is CASRRTGQLEAFF. The chain couples TRBV27 to TRBJ1-1; tentatively, D is TRBD1 (6 bases). Germline V gives CDR1 MNHEY, CDR2 SMNVEV (reference sequence). The V end was cut by 6 bases, the J end by 7 bases, with 15 bases between. The CDR3 spans 13 residues.

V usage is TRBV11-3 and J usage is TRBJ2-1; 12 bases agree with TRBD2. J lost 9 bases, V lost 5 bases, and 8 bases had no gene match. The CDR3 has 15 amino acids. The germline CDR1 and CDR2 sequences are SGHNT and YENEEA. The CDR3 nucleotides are TGTGCCAGCAGCCAACCTCGACTAGCGGGAGTTGAGCAGTTCTTC. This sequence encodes CASSQPRLAGVEQFF.

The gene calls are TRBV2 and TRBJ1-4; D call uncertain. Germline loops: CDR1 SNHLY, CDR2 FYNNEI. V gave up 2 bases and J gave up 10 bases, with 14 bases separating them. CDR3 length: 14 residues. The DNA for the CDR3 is TGTGCCAGCAGTGAAAGTGGAATTTCCGTAAAACTGTTTTTT. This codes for CASSESGISVKLFF.

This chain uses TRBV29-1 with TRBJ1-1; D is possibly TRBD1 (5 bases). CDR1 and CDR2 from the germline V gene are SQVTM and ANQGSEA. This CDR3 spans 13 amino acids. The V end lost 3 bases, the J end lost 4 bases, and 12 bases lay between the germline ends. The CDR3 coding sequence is TGCAGCGTTGATGCAGGGACCGGCACTGAAGCTTTCTTT. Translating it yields CSVDAGTGTEAFF.

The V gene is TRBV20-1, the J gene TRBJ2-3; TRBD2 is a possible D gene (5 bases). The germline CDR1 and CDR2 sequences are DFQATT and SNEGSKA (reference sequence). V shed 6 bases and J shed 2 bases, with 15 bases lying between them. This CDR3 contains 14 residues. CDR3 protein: CSAPRAGVTDTQYF. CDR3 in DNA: TGCAGTGCCCCCCGTGCCGGGGTCACAGATACGCAGTATTTT.

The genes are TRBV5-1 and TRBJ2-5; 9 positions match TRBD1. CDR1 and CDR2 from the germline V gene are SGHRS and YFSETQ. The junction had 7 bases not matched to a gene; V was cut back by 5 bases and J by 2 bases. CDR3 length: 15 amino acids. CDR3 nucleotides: TGCGCCAGCAGTTTAGGACAGGGGCCACAAGAGACCCAGTACTTC. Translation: CASSLGQGPQETQYF. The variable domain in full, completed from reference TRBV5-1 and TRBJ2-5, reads KAGVTQTPRYLIKTRGQQVTLSCSPISGHRSVSWYQQTPGQGLQFLFEYFSETQRNKGNFPGRFSGRQFSNSRSEMNVSTLELGDSALYLCASSLGQGPQETQYFGPGTRLLVL.

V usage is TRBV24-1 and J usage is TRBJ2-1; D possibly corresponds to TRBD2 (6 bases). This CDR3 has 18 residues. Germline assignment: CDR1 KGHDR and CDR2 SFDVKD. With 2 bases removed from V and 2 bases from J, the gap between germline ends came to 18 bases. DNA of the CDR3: TGTGCCACCAGTGATTCCCTAGGCGCGGGAAATGCCTACAATGAGCAGTTCTTC. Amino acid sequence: CATSDSLGAGNAYNEQFF.

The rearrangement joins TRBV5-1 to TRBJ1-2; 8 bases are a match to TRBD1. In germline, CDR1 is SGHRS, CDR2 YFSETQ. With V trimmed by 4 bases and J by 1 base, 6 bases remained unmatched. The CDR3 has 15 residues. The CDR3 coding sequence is TGCGCCAGCAGCCCGCGGACAGGGAGTAACTATGGCTACACCTTC. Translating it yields CASSPRTGSNYGYTF.

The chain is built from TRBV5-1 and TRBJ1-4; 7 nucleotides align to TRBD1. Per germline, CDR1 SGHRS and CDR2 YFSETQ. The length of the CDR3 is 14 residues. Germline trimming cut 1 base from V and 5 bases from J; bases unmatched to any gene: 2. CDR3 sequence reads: CASSLHRGNEKLFF. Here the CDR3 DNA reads TGCGCCAGCAGCTTGCACAGGGGAAATGAAAAACTGTTTTTT.

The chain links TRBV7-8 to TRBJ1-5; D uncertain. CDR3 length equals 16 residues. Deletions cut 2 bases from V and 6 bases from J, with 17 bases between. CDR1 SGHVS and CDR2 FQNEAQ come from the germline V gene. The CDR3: CASSLLLGQAGQPQHF. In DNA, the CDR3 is TGTGCCAGCAGCTTATTATTGGGTCAGGCGGGTCAGCCCCAGCATTTT. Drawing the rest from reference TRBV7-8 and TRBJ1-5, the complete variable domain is GAGVSQSPRYKVAKRGQDVALRCDPISGHVSLFWYQQALGQGPEFLTYFQNEAQLDKSGLPSDRFFAERPEGSVSTLKIQRTQQEDSAVYLCASSLLLGQAGQPQHFGDGTRLSIL.

The CDR3 region has the DNA TGTGCCAGCAGCCAAGGGGAGGGTTTTCATGGCTACACCTTC. Protein sequence: CASSQGEGFHGYTF. The V and J genes are TRBV3-1 and TRBJ1-2, with D unresolved. The CDR3 contains 14 residues. Germline values: CDR1 LGHDT, CDR2 YNNKEL (reference sequence). Trimming cost V 1 base and J 6 bases, with 12 bases left between them.